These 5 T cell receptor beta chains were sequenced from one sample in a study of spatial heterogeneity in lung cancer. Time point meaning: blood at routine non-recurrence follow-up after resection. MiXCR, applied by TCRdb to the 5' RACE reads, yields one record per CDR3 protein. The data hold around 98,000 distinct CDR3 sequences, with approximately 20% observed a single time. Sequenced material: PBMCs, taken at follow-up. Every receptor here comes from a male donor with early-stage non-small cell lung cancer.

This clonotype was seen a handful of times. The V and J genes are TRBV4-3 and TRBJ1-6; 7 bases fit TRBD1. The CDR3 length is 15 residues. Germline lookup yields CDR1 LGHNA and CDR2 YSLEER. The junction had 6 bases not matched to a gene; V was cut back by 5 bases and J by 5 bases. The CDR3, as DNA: TGCGCCAGCAGCTCCCGACAGGGAAATAATTCACCCCTCCACTTT. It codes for CASSSRQGNNSPLHF.

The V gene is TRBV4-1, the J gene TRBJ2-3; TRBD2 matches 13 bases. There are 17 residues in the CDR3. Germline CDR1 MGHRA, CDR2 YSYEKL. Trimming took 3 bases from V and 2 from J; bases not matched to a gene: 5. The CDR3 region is CASSQSGLAGVTDTQYF. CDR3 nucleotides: TGCGCCAGCAGCCAGAGCGGACTAGCGGGAGTCACAGATACGCAGTATTTT.

The CDR3 nucleotides are TGCAGTGCTAGAGCTGGACAGGGGTCCTATCAGCCCCAGCATTTT. Translating it yields CSARAGQGSYQPQHF. V gene TRBV20-1 combines with J gene TRBJ1-5, with 9 positions matching TRBD1. Germline values: CDR1 DFQATT, CDR2 SNEGSKA (reference sequence). The CDR3 extends over 15 amino acids. The trim removed 1 base at V and 5 bases at J, leaving 6 bases unmatched.

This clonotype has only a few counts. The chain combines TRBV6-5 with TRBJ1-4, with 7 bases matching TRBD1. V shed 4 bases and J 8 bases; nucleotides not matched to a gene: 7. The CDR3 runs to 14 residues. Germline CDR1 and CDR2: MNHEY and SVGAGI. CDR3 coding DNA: TGTGCCAGCAGTTTCGACGTCAGGGGGGAAAAACTGTTTTTT. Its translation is CASSFDVRGEKLFF.

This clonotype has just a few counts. CDR3 DNA sequence: TGTGCCAGCAGCTTATGGAACACTGAAGCTTTCTTT. As protein: CASSLWNTEAFF. This chain links TRBV7-9 with TRBJ1-1; no firm D call. This CDR3 comprises 12 residues. The V gene's germline CDR1 is SEHNR and CDR2 FQNEAQ (reference sequence). Trimming removed 2 bases at V and 1 base at J, with 2 bases between.